This TCR beta chain was sequenced for a study of CD8 T cells in Susac syndrome. This clonotype is a singleton in its sample. It was with random hexamers that roughly 0.45 to 1 ug RNA was reverse transcribed. The authors amplified TCR beta CDR3 across 54 Vbeta and 13 Jbeta using immunoSEQ multiplex PCR. TCRdb called the immunoSEQ multiplex PCR reads again in MiXCR, with one record for every CDR3 protein. Here the sample spans over 100,000 distinct CDR3 sequences, roughly 97% being singletons. V was shortened by 1 base and J by 14 bases, with 18 bases between the two germline ends. The CDR3 has 15 amino acids. Germline CDR1 is LNHNV and CDR2 is YYDKDF (reference sequence). From blood CD8+ and CD4+ T cells, the TCR beta chain was sequenced.

This clonotype originated in a human donor in good health. The rearrangement links TRBV15 to TRBJ1-6; D possibly corresponds to TRBD1 (5 bases). Input material: CD4+ T cells from PBMCs. In nucleotides, the CDR3 is TGTGCCACCAGCAGAGCCGGGGGACCGAATCTCACCCTCCACTTT. Its protein product is CATSRAGGPNLTLHF.